These 29 T cell receptor beta chains were sequenced from one sample in a study of blood T cell repertoires in COVID-19. The repertoire was sequenced with immunoSEQ multiplex PCR; TCRdb's copy has only in-frame clones and lacks some. The sample shows roughly 200,000 clones, 80% to 85% of them seen only once. The sequencing sample was made of peripheral blood. The receptor source for this set is a man aged 50 to 59 with active or convalescent COVID-19.

The table lists this clone with a count of one. This rearrangement joins TRBV3-1 (or the pseudogene TRBV3-2) to TRBJ2-7, with TRBD1 matching over 10 bases. Per the germline V gene, CDR1 is LGHDT and CDR2 is YNNKEL (reference sequence). This CDR3 is 16 amino acids long. V shed 1 base and J 6 bases; nucleotides not matched to a gene: 9. The CDR3 DNA reads as TGTGCCAGCAGCCAAGCCACCGGGACAGGGGTACGCGAGCAGTACTTC. It translates to CASSQATGTGVREQYF.

The V call is TRBV3-1 (or the pseudogene TRBV3-2), the J call TRBJ1-4; 8 nucleotides match TRBD1. This CDR3 region has 15 residues. V was clipped by 3 bases and J by 5 bases; unmatched bases: 5. CDR1 is LGHDT and CDR2 is YNNKEL in the germline V gene (reference sequence). The CDR3 reads CASSHLTGVNEKLFF. The CDR3 region has the DNA TGTGCCAGCAGCCACTTGACAGGGGTGAATGAAAAACTGTTTTTT.

The CDR3, as DNA: TGTGCCAGCAGCTTAGACGGGACAGGCCAGCTGGGGTATGGCTACACCTTC. Amino acids: CASSLDGTGQLGYGYTF. The gene calls are TRBV7-2 and TRBJ1-2; the match to TRBD1 covers 8 bases. The germline V gene has CDR1 SGHTA and CDR2 FQGNSA. This CDR3 comprises 17 residues. Trimming removed 1 base from V and 5 bases from J; junction bases left unmatched: 12.

CDR3 DNA: TGTGCCAGCCTTTCCCGGACAGTTAGCGATACGCAGTATTTT. It yields the protein CASLSRTVSDTQYF. V is TRBV2 and J is TRBJ2-3; the D gene is possibly TRBD1 (6 bases). Looked up from germline, CDR1 is SNHLY and CDR2 is FYNNEI. Trimming pared 8 bases from V and 6 bases from J, leaving 18 bases between. The CDR3 is 14 residues long.

The J gene is TRBJ2-1, the V gene TRBV6-5; weak D call: TRBD1 (6 bases). The ends were cut back, 6 bases at V and 6 bases at J, with 12 bases in the middle. CDR1 and CDR2 (germline): MNHEY, SVGAGI. This CDR3 has 13 residues. Here the CDR3 DNA reads TGTGCCAGCAGCCCGACAGGATTCAATGAGCAGTTCTTC. Amino acids: CASSPTGFNEQFF.

The V and J genes are TRBV11-2 and TRBJ2-1, with 9 bases matching TRBD2. The CDR3 is made up of 14 amino acids. Germline CDR1 SGHAT, CDR2 FQNNGV. The J segment lost 10 bases and the V segment lost 8 bases, leaving 12 bases of the junction unmatched. The CDR3 bases are TGTGCCAGCGCCCAAGCGGGGGGAGGAAGGGAGCAGTTCTTC. This sequence encodes CASAQAGGGREQFF.

This rearrangement joins TRBV6-1 to TRBJ1-3; TRBD1 matches at 9 bases. Trimming cost V 2 bases and J 2 bases; bases outside gene matches: 10. Germline V gene sequence: CDR1 MNHNS, CDR2 SASEGT. The CDR3 runs 18 residues. The CDR3 coding sequence is TGTGCCAGCAGTGAAAGTGGACAGGGGCCCCATACTGGAAACACCATATATTTT. Its translation: CASSESGQGPHTGNTIYF.

V and J are TRBV5-1 and TRBJ2-5; the D is unclear. The V gene's germline CDR1 is SGHRS and CDR2 YFSETQ. V dropped 2 bases and J dropped 5 bases, with 7 bases sitting between them. This CDR3 region has 12 residues. The CDR3 protein is CASSLLEETQYF. CDR3 DNA sequence: TGCGCCAGCAGCTTATTAGAGGAGACCCAGTACTTC.

The chain links TRBV2 to TRBJ1-1; 8 bases align to TRBD1. From germline, CDR1 is SNHLY and CDR2 FYNNEI. V shed 6 bases and J 4 bases; nucleotides not matched to a gene: 4. This CDR3 has 13 residues. CDR3: CASRLDRVTEAFF. DNA for the CDR3: TGTGCCAGCAGGCTGGACAGGGTCACTGAAGCTTTCTTT.

The chain is built from TRBV6-5 and TRBJ1-2, with D possibly being TRBD1 (5 bases). Germline CDR1 reads MNHEY; CDR2 reads SVGAGI. The CDR3 consists of 11 residues. The CDR3 loop reads CAAGWVGGYTF. The CDR3 DNA reads as TGTGCGGCAGGGTGGGTGGGTGGCTACACCTTC.

The V call is TRBV4-1, the J call TRBJ1-5; tentatively, D is TRBD1 (5 bases). The CDR3 totals 14 residues. V lost 3 bases and J 6 bases, leaving 12 bases between the germline ends. The V gene's germline CDR1 is MGHRA and CDR2 YSYEKL. DNA for the CDR3: TGCGCCAGCAGCCAGGGGGAGGGAGGTCAGCCCCAGCATTTT. It yields the protein CASSQGEGGQPQHF.

The rearrangement uses TRBV28 and TRBJ1-5; the D is unclear. The CDR3 covers 15 residues. Germline V CDR1 and CDR2: MDHEN, SYDVKM. Trimming shortened V by 6 bases and J by 7 bases, and 19 bases separated the two germline ends. The CDR3 DNA reads as TGTGCCAGCAGCCGCCTGGAGGAAGGTTGGCAGCCCCAGCATTTT. As protein: CASSRLEEGWQPQHF.

CDR3 region: CASSEGGSRDYGYTF. CDR3 nucleotide sequence: TGTGCCAGCAGTGAGGGGGGGAGTAGGGACTATGGCTACACCTTC. The chain combines TRBV25-1 with TRBJ1-2, with D tentatively TRBD1 (5 bases). Germline CDR1 reads MGHDK; CDR2 reads SYGVNS. There are 15 residues in the CDR3. V lost 3 bases and J 3 bases, leaving 14 bases between the germline ends.

The V gene is TRBV2, the J gene TRBJ2-3; TRBD1 is a possible D gene (6 bases). Trimming left V 3 bases short and J 0 bases short, with 16 bases between. The length of the CDR3 is 17 residues. The germline CDR1 and CDR2 sequences are SNHLY and FYNNEI. The CDR3 DNA sequence: TGTGCCAGCAGTGATAGCTCCGGGACATTTAGCACAGATACGCAGTATTTT. Its protein product is CASSDSSGTFSTDTQYF.

The chain couples TRBV4-2 to TRBJ2-7, with 7 bases lining up with TRBD2. Looked up from germline, CDR1 is LGHNA and CDR2 is YNFKEQ. With 0 bases clipped from V and 1 base from J, the junction kept 6 bases outside the gene matches. There are 16 residues in the CDR3. The CDR3 coding sequence is TGTGCCAGCAGCCAAGAAATAGCGGGCCAGTCCTACGAGCAGTACTTC. Protein: CASSQEIAGQSYEQYF.

The V gene is TRBV27, the J gene TRBJ1-4; 10 bases line up with TRBD1. The CDR3 has 14 residues. Trimming at V came to 6 bases and at J to 8 bases, leaving 6 bases not matched to a gene. From germline, CDR1 is MNHEY and CDR2 SMNVEV (reference sequence). For the CDR3, the DNA is TGTGCCAGCAGACCCGGGACAGGGGCAGAAAAACTGTTTTTT. Translating gives CASRPGTGAEKLFF.

This clone has more than one count but fewer than ten. The chain links TRBV19 to TRBJ1-6; 8 nucleotides line up with TRBD1. Trimming cost V 5 bases and J 10 bases; bases outside gene matches: 10. The CDR3 has 15 amino acids. Germline CDR1 reads LNHDA; CDR2 reads SQIVND (reference sequence). Here the CDR3 DNA reads TGTGCCAGTAGTCGAACAACAGGGGGAGACTCACCCCTCCACTTT. Residues: CASSRTTGGDSPLHF.

The V call is TRBV5-4, the J call TRBJ2-5, with D perhaps TRBD1 (6 bases). Germline V gene sequence: CDR1 SGHNT, CDR2 YYREEE (reference sequence). Trimming took off 2 bases at V and 4 bases at J, with 12 bases between the two ends. The CDR3 contains 14 residues. The CDR3 bases are TGTGCCAGCAGCTTTTCAGGGGCTGGAGAGACCCAGTACTTC. The encoded protein is CASSFSGAGETQYF. The complete variable domain, with remaining parts taken from reference TRBV5-4 and TRBJ2-5, reads ETGVTQSPTHLIKTRGQQVTLRCSSQSGHNTVSWYQQALGQGPQFIFQYYREEENGRGNFPPRFSGLQFPNYSSELNVNALELDDSALYLCASSFSGAGETQYFGPGTRLLVL.

The V and J genes are TRBV2 and TRBJ2-7; 7 bases match TRBD1. After removal of 6 bases from V and 2 bases from J, the junction contained 4 bases not matched to a gene. The CDR3 runs 13 residues. Germline V gives CDR1 SNHLY, CDR2 FYNNEI. The CDR3 sequence: CASSPGQTYEQYF. In DNA, the CDR3 is TGTGCCAGCAGCCCGGGACAGACCTACGAGCAGTACTTC.

This sequence joins TRBV24-1 and TRBJ2-2; 9 nucleotides line up with TRBD1. With 3 bases clipped from V and 4 bases from J, the junction kept 5 bases outside the gene matches. Germline V gene data show CDR1 as KGHDR and CDR2 as SFDVKD. The CDR3 loop spans 16 amino acids. The CDR3 reads CATSDPGTGSTGELFF. As DNA, the CDR3 is TGTGCCACCAGTGATCCCGGGACAGGGTCCACCGGGGAGCTGTTTTTT.

The chain combines TRBV7-9 with TRBJ1-1; the match to TRBD1 covers 9 bases. CDR1 and CDR2 from the germline V gene are SEHNR and FQNEAQ (reference sequence). This CDR3 is 14 amino acids long. V shed 5 bases and J 7 bases; nucleotides not matched to a gene: 8. Here the CDR3 DNA reads TGTGCCAGCAGCCCTGGGACAGGGTGGGATGAAGCTTTCTTT. Protein product: CASSPGTGWDEAFF.

In this sample, this clone turned up once. The chain links TRBV4-3 to TRBJ2-5; tentatively, D is TRBD2 (7 bases). V was cut by 0 bases and J by 7 bases, with 21 bases left in between. Germline V CDR1 and CDR2: LGHNA, YSLEER. This CDR3 has 17 residues. The chain's CDR3 is CASSQDQGGVSSRTQYF. CDR3 DNA: TGCGCCAGCAGCCAAGATCAAGGGGGGGTGTCAAGTAGGACCCAGTACTTC.

The chain recombines TRBV2 with TRBJ2-7; D call uncertain. Trimming took 6 bases from V and 9 from J, leaving 12 bases between them. Germline V gene data show CDR1 as SNHLY and CDR2 as FYNNEI. The CDR3 sequence is 11 residues long. CDR3 coding DNA: TGTGCCAGCAGGACACCCCAAATGCAGTACTTC. Translation: CASRTPQMQYF.

This clone appeared once. The chain combines TRBV15 with TRBJ1-3; D is possibly TRBD1 (5 bases). The CDR3 covers 16 residues. The V end was cut by 0 bases, the J end by 3 bases, with 12 bases between. CDR1 is LNHNV and CDR2 is YYDKDF in the germline V gene (reference sequence). In DNA form, the CDR3 reads TGTGCCACCAGCAGAGATCCTGACAGTAGTGGAAACACCATATATTTT. This encodes CATSRDPDSSGNTIYF.

The gene calls are TRBV7-8 and TRBJ1-5; weak D call: TRBD1 (6 bases). Trimming pared 4 bases from V and 0 bases from J, leaving 7 bases between. The CDR3 extends over 14 amino acids. Germline CDR1 is SGHVS and CDR2 is FQNEAQ. CDR3 in DNA: TGTGCCAGCAGCTCACAGGGTAGCAATCAGCCCCAGCATTTT. Translated, it gives CASSSQGSNQPQHF. The full variable domain, with the rest looked up from reference TRBV7-8 and TRBJ1-5, is GAGVSQSPRYKVAKRGQDVALRCDPISGHVSLFWYQQALGQGPEFLTYFQNEAQLDKSGLPSDRFFAERPEGSVSTLKIQRTQQEDSAVYLCASSSQGSNQPQHFGDGTRLSIL.

There are many counts of this clone. V and J are TRBV5-1 and TRBJ2-5; a possible D gene is TRBD1 (5 bases). The CDR3 is 15 amino acids. Per germline, CDR1 SGHRS and CDR2 YFSETQ. The V end lost 4 bases, the J end lost 1 base, and 14 bases lay between the germline ends. CDR3 sequence reads: CASSVTGAPQETQYF. The CDR3 DNA follows: TGCGCCAGCAGCGTTACAGGTGCCCCCCAAGAGACCCAGTACTTC.

The CDR3, as DNA: TGCGCCAGCAGCCTGGATAGCGGGGGGCGCACCGGGGAGCTGTTTTTT. Translated, it gives CASSLDSGGRTGELFF. This chain joins TRBV4-3 and TRBJ2-2; 10 nucleotides line up with TRBD2. V shed 4 bases, J shed 4 bases, and the junction held 6 bases outside the gene matches. The CDR3 length is 16 residues. The germline V gene has CDR1 LGHNA and CDR2 YSLEER.

The chain couples TRBV6-5 to TRBJ2-7; TRBD2 might be the D (6 bases). Germline loops: CDR1 MNHEY, CDR2 SVGAGI. V lost 11 bases to trimming and J lost 3 bases, with 14 bases between them. The length of the CDR3 is 12 residues. The CDR3 region is CASHGRGYEQYF. Written as DNA, the CDR3 is TGTGCCTCCCACGGGCGGGGCTACGAGCAGTACTTC.

This chain joins TRBV6-5 and TRBJ1-1, with D possibly being TRBD1 (5 bases). V was pared by 7 bases and J by 4 bases, with 13 bases between. The CDR3 has 13 amino acids. The germline V gene has CDR1 MNHEY and CDR2 SVGAGI. CDR3 in DNA: TGTGCCAGCACCAACGCGGGGGGCACTGAAGCTTTCTTT. It is translated as CASTNAGGTEAFF.